One sample yielded the 14 T cell receptor beta chains listed below, sequenced in a study of blood T cell repertoires in COVID-19. Data came from immunoSEQ multiplex PCR; TCRdb stores just in-frame clones and leaves some out. The sample has fewer than 130,000 clones, approximately 90% seen once. The specimen sequenced was peripheral blood. All receptors derive from a human donor in a cohort sampled during active COVID-19.

V is TRBV7-9 and J is TRBJ2-3, with 7 bases that match TRBD1. Trimming took 2 bases from V and 5 from J; bases not matched to a gene: 7. CDR3 length: 15 amino acids. Germline V gene lookup returns CDR1 SEHNR and CDR2 FQNEAQ (reference sequence). CDR3 protein: CASSLNRGGGDTQYF. The CDR3 coding sequence is TGTGCCAGCAGCTTAAACAGGGGTGGTGGAGATACGCAGTATTTT.

The rearrangement uses TRBV4-3 and TRBJ2-3; D not resolved. This CDR3 is 14 amino acids long. The V gene lost 1 base and the J gene lost 6 bases, with 11 bases spanning the gap. Germline CDR1 LGHNA, CDR2 YSLEER. The CDR3 sequence is CASSQGPGADTQYF. CDR3 DNA: TGCGCCAGCAGCCAAGGCCCCGGAGCGGATACGCAGTATTTT.

The CDR3 reads CASSLLASSGTYEQYF. Written as DNA, the CDR3 is TGTGCCAGCAGCCTTCTTGCGAGTAGCGGTACCTACGAGCAGTACTTC. The gene calls are TRBV7-6 and TRBJ2-7; tentative D call: TRBD2 (6 bases). With 5 bases removed from V and 2 bases from J, the gap between germline ends came to 19 bases. Per the germline V gene, CDR1 is SGHVS and CDR2 is FNYEAQ. This CDR3 is 16 amino acids long.

The chain links TRBV4-3 to TRBJ2-1; perhaps TRBD1 as D (6 bases). V was trimmed by 4 bases and J by 0 bases, leaving 19 bases between them. Germline CDR1 reads LGHNA; CDR2 reads YSLEER. This CDR3 contains 18 residues. The CDR3 protein is CASSPSPWTVSSYNEQFF. In DNA, the CDR3 is TGCGCCAGCAGCCCCTCTCCGTGGACAGTGAGCTCCTACAATGAGCAGTTCTTC.

The V call is TRBV14, the J call TRBJ1-1; TRBD1 agrees at 7 bases. CDR3 size: 14 residues. V shed 1 base, J shed 4 bases, and the junction held 3 bases outside the gene matches. Germline V lookup: CDR1 SGHDN, CDR2 FVKESK. CDR3 region: CASSQVYRGTEAFF. DNA for the CDR3: TGTGCCAGCAGCCAAGTTTACAGGGGCACTGAAGCTTTCTTT.

The V and J genes are TRBV7-8 and TRBJ1-1, with 7 positions matching TRBD1. The germline CDR1 and CDR2 sequences are SGHVS and FQNEAQ. This CDR3 has 14 amino acids. V dropped 2 bases and J dropped 8; count of bases not matched to a gene: 8. CDR3 loop: CASSLSVGTAEAFF. DNA for the CDR3: TGTGCCAGCAGCTTATCTGTCGGGACAGCCGAAGCTTTCTTT.

In nucleotides, the CDR3 is TGTGCCAGCAGCCCGATACAGGGCAGCCCTAATGAAAAACTGTTTTTT. This encodes CASSPIQGSPNEKLFF. This chain joins TRBV3-1 (or the pseudogene TRBV3-2) and TRBJ1-4; D might be TRBD1 (6 bases). Between the trimmed V and J ends, which lost 4 bases and 3 bases, there was a span of 15 bases. The germline CDR1 and CDR2 sequences are LGHDT and YNNKEL (reference sequence). The CDR3 extends over 16 amino acids.

The rearrangement joins TRBV19 to TRBJ2-2; 10 nucleotides line up with TRBD1. Losses at the gene ends were 4 bases for V and 3 bases for J; bases not matched to a gene: 5. The CDR3 is 16 amino acids. Germline V lookup: CDR1 LNHDA, CDR2 SQIVND (reference sequence). As DNA, the CDR3 is TGTGCCAGTAGTACCCGGGACAGGGGTTACACCGGGGAGCTGTTTTTT. This sequence encodes CASSTRDRGYTGELFF.

V and J are TRBV7-2 and TRBJ1-5; 7 bases map to TRBD1. This CDR3 has 15 amino acids. Germline CDR1 is SGHTA and CDR2 is FQGNSA. V dropped 5 bases and J dropped 1; count of bases not matched to a gene: 5. CDR3 loop: CASSLDRVSNQPQHF. The CDR3, as DNA: TGTGCCAGCAGCCTCGACAGGGTCAGCAATCAGCCCCAGCATTTT.

V and J are TRBV19 and TRBJ1-2; weak D call: TRBD1 (5 bases). This CDR3 comprises 11 residues. V was pared by 3 bases and J by 8 bases, with 7 bases between. Germline CDR1 and CDR2: LNHDA and SQIVND (reference sequence). CDR3 in DNA: TGTGCCAGTAGTATCCGGACAGGCTACACCTTC. Its protein product is CASSIRTGYTF.

This clone was found a few times. The rearrangement joins TRBV19 to TRBJ1-2; the D gene is possibly TRBD1 (5 bases). The V and J ends lost 3 bases and 4 bases respectively, with 18 bases between them. The CDR3 spans 16 residues. Germline CDR1 LNHDA, CDR2 SQIVND (reference sequence). CDR3 sequence reads: CASSIDPPGRAYGYTF. For the CDR3, the DNA is TGTGCCAGTAGTATCGATCCCCCGGGCAGGGCCTATGGCTACACCTTC.

The chain carries TRBV5-5 and TRBJ1-1; 7 bases line up with TRBD1. V was clipped by 7 bases and J by 1 base; unmatched bases: 7. Germline V lookup: CDR1 SGHKS, CDR2 YYEKEE (reference sequence). The length of the CDR3 is 14 residues. CDR3 sequence: CASFQQGKNTEAFF. The DNA for the CDR3 is TGTGCCAGCTTTCAACAGGGGAAGAACACTGAAGCTTTCTTT.

The chain combines TRBV9 with TRBJ2-3; 9 bases map to TRBD1. Losses at the gene ends were 4 bases for V and 0 bases for J; bases not matched to a gene: 6. The germline gives CDR1 SGDLS, CDR2 YYNGEE. This CDR3 has 16 amino acids. In DNA, the CDR3 is TGTGCCAGCAGCCCCGTGGGGACAGGGAGCACAGATACGCAGTATTTT. It specifies CASSPVGTGSTDTQYF.

The chain uses TRBV25-1 and TRBJ1-3, with 7 bases matching TRBD1. The CDR3 spans 17 residues. From germline, CDR1 is MGHDK and CDR2 SYGVNS. The junction had 5 bases not matched to a gene; V was cut back by 0 bases and J by 0 bases. The CDR3 nucleotides are TGTGCCAGCAGTGAATACACAGGGGCCCCCTCTGGAAACACCATATATTTT. As protein: CASSEYTGAPSGNTIYF.